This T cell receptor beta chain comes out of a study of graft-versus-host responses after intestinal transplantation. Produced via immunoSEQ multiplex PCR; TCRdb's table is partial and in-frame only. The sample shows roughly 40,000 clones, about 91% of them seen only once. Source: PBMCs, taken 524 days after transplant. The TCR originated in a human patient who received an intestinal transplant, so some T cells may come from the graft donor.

The CDR3 spells CASSQEDRVWDRNNEQFF. Here the CDR3 DNA reads TGCGCCAGCAGCCAAGAGGATAGGGTTTGGGACAGAAACAATGAGCAGTTCTTC. This chain joins TRBV4-1 and TRBJ2-1, with 7 nucleotides matching TRBD1. The ends lost 0 bases at V and 5 bases at J; junction bases unmatched: 13. CDR1 is MGHRA, CDR2 YSYEKL, per germline. The CDR3 extends over 18 amino acids.